This T cell receptor beta chain is drawn from a study of beta chain features in type 1 diabetes. Study information: The examined sorted cells totaled under 120 million across samples.

Per the germline V gene, CDR1 is SGHDT and CDR2 is YYEEEE. V was trimmed by 4 bases and J by 4 bases, leaving 9 bases between them. The CDR3 extends over 14 amino acids. Notes on the study in general: VDJ junctions from type 1 diabetes patients carried fewer insertions and larger deletions. In comparison with healthy donors, patients had naive, central memory and Treg TCRB repertoires that appeared more similar.

Note on this clone: The antigen is not known.

The study reverse transcribed the entire isolated RNA, so it sequenced expressed TCRB transcripts. TCRdb's table, derived via immunoSEQ multiplex PCR, lists solely in-frame clones and lacks some. The sample yields about 340,000 clones, less than 10% seen once. The rearrangement joins TRBV5-6 to TRBJ2-6; tentative D call: TRBD2 (5 bases). The material sequenced was central memory CD4+ T cells from blood. The origin of this receptor is a woman aged 18 to 35 in good health. The CDR3 region has the DNA TGTGCCAGCAGCACCCGGAGGGGGGCCAACGTCCTGACTTTC. Its protein is CASSTRRGANVLTF.